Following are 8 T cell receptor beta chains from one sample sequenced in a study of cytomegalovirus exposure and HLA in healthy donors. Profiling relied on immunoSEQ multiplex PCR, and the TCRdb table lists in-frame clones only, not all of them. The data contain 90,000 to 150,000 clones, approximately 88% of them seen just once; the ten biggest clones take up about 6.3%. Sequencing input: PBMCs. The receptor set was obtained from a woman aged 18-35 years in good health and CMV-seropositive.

CDR3 in amino acids: CASSLDGRDIQYF. For the CDR3, the DNA is TGCGCCAGCAGCTTGGACGGGAGAGACATTCAGTACTTC. V usage is TRBV5-1 and J usage is TRBJ2-4, with D perhaps TRBD2 (6 bases). The CDR3 spans 13 residues. The V and J ends lost 0 bases and 8 bases respectively, with 9 bases between them. The germline CDR1 and CDR2 sequences are SGHRS and YFSETQ.

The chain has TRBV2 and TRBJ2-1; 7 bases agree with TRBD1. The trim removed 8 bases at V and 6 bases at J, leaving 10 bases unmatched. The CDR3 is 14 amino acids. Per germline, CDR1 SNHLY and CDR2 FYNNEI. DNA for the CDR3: TGTGCCAGCGATTCCGGGACAGTCTTCAATGAGCAGTTCTTC. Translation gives CASDSGTVFNEQFF. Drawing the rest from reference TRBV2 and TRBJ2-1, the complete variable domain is EPEVTQTPSHQVTQMGQEVILRCVPISNHLYFYWYRQILGQKVEFLVSFYNNEISEKSEIFDDQFSVERPDGSNFTLKIRSTKLEDSAMYFCASDSGTVFNEQFFGPGTRLTVL.

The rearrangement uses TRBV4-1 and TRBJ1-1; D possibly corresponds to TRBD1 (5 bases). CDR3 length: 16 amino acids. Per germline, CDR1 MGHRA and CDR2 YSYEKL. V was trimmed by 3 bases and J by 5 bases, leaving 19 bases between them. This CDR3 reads CASSHAFPPGKTEAFF. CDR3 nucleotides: TGCGCCAGCAGCCACGCATTCCCCCCAGGGAAGACTGAAGCTTTCTTT.

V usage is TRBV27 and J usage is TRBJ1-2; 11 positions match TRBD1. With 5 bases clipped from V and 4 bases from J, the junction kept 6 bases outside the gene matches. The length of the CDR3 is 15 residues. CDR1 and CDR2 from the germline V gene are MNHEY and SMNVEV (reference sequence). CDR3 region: CASSLGQGDGYGYTF. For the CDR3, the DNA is TGTGCCAGCAGTCTGGGACAGGGGGACGGCTATGGCTACACCTTC.

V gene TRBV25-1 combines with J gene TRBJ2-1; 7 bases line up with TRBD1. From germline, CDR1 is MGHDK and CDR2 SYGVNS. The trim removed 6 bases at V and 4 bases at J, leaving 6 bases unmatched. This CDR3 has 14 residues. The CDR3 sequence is CASSNRGRYNEQFF. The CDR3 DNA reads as TGTGCCAGCAGCAACAGGGGACGTTACAATGAGCAGTTCTTC.

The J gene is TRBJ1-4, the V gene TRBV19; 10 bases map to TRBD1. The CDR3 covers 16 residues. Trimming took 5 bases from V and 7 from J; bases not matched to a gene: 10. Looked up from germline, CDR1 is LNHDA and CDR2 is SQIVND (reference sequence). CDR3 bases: TGTGCCAGTAGTTCCGGGACAGGGGTGTTTGGTGAAAAACTGTTTTTT. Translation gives CASSSGTGVFGEKLFF.

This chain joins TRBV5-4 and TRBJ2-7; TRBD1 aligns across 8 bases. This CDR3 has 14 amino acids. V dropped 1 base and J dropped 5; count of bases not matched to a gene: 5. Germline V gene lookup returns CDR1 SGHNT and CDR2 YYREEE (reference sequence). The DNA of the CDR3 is TGTGCCAGCAGCTTGACAGGGGGTTTAAACGAGCAGTACTTC. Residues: CASSLTGGLNEQYF.

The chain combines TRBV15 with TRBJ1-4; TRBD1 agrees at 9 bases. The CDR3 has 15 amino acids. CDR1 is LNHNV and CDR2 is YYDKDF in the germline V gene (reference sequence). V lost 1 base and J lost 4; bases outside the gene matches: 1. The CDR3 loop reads CATSRGQGGNEKLFF. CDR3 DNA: TGTGCCACCAGCAGAGGACAGGGGGGTAATGAAAAACTGTTTTTT.